Listed below are T cell receptor beta chains from one sample, sequenced in a study of blood T cell repertoires in COVID-19. Profiled with immunoSEQ multiplex PCR; TCRdb holds only in-frame clones, not every one. The data hold 290,000 or so clones, with approximately 85% observed a single time. Sequencing was performed on peripheral blood. All receptors come from a man in his forties or fifties with active or convalescent COVID-19. Each CDR3 is given with its conserved first and last residue. The order of the fields is J gene, V gene, D gene, CDR3 protein. A D gene is named only where the DNA matches it firmly.

J: TRBJ2-3
V: TRBV2
D: TRBD2
CDR3: CASRGGIAGGTDTQYF

J: TRBJ2-3
V: TRBV5-8
D: TRBD1
CDR3: CASSSPGQGTDTQYF

J: TRBJ2-7
V: TRBV21-1
D: -
CDR3: CASSSPQKGQGSSYEQYF

J: TRBJ1-6
V: TRBV30
D: -
CDR3: CAWSVAGDTLHF

J: TRBJ2-4
V: TRBV3-1/TRBV3-2
D: TRBD1
CDR3: CASSQGQGPNIQYF

J: TRBJ2-1
V: TRBV19
D: -
CDR3: CASSIRWNEQFF

J: TRBJ1-2
V: TRBV7-9
D: -
CDR3: CASSLRSTNYGYTF

J: TRBJ1-2
V: TRBV2
D: TRBD1
CDR3: CAFRGLIGYGYTF

J: TRBJ1-5
V: TRBV19
D: TRBD1
CDR3: CASSLRQGYSNQPQHF

J: TRBJ2-5
V: TRBV5-4
D: TRBD1
CDR3: CASSLVGTGNGETQYF

J: TRBJ2-7
V: TRBV5-1
D: -
CDR3: CASSLELTTYEQYF

J: TRBJ1-2
V: TRBV7-9
D: TRBD1
CDR3: CASSIQGDYGYTF

J: TRBJ2-1
V: TRBV5-1
D: TRBD2
CDR3: CASSSQGLAGGIGEQFF

J: TRBJ2-5
V: TRBV5-4
D: TRBD1
CDR3: CASSTGTGGLAGETQYF

J: TRBJ1-3
V: TRBV28
D: -
CDR3: CASSEGQVSGNTIYF

J: TRBJ1-1
V: TRBV12-5
D: -
CDR3: CASGLPSDTEAFF

J: TRBJ2-1
V: TRBV7-8
D: TRBD2
CDR3: CASSPYSGSMNEQFF

J: TRBJ2-6
V: TRBV28
D: -
CDR3: CASSPPGSSGANVLTF

J: TRBJ1-6
V: TRBV30
D: -
CDR3: CCLSLNNSPLHF

J: TRBJ2-5
V: TRBV28
D: TRBD2
CDR3: CASSSSPRTREETQYF

J: TRBJ1-5
V: TRBV7-2
D: -
CDR3: CASSLEGVSNQPQHF

J: TRBJ1-6
V: TRBV6-4
D: -
CDR3: CASSVLSGAPLHF

J: TRBJ2-7
V: TRBV2
D: -
CDR3: CASMSGSSYEQYF

J: TRBJ2-7
V: TRBV27
D: TRBD2
CDR3: CASSSLGGGSGRHEQYF

J: TRBJ2-1
V: TRBV27
D: -
CDR3: CASSRSYNEQFF

J: TRBJ2-3
V: TRBV5-1
D: -
CDR3: CASSYRANRPGTDTQYF

J: TRBJ1-4
V: TRBV2
D: TRBD1
CDR3: CASRDRLREGAPNEKLFF

J: TRBJ1-1
V: TRBV30
D: TRBD1
CDR3: CAWSIQGGNTEAFF

J: TRBJ2-1
V: TRBV7-9
D: TRBD1
CDR3: CASSLTTGAAEEQFF

J: TRBJ2-3
V: TRBV9
D: TRBD1
CDR3: CASSVGGLAGGDTQYF

J: TRBJ2-3
V: TRBV6-6
D: TRBD2
CDR3: CASSRTSGRASSTDTQYF

J: TRBJ1-4
V: TRBV5-6
D: -
CDR3: CASSSYRDFGEKLFF

J: TRBJ1-1
V: TRBV5-1
D: TRBD1
CDR3: CASSLTGQIRSEAFF

J: TRBJ1-2
V: TRBV29-1
D: -
CDR3: CSVAREFYGYTF

J: TRBJ1-5
V: TRBV25-1
D: TRBD1
CDR3: CASGQGANQPQHF

J: TRBJ1-2
V: TRBV28
D: -
CDR3: CAISPGRSGEGYTF

J: TRBJ1-5
V: TRBV12-3/TRBV12-4
D: -
CDR3: CASSGQSNQPQHF

J: TRBJ2-7
V: TRBV11-2
D: -
CDR3: CASSLARGYYEQYF

J: TRBJ1-6
V: TRBV10-3
D: TRBD1
CDR3: CAISERGQGASYNSPLHF

J: TRBJ1-2
V: TRBV4-1
D: -
CDR3: CASSQAAVSRGKTNYGYTF

J: TRBJ1-3
V: TRBV25-1
D: TRBD1
CDR3: CASSETGGSGNTIYF

J: TRBJ2-1
V: TRBV7-9
D: -
CDR3: CASSAVDEQFF

J: TRBJ1-5
V: TRBV10-3
D: TRBD1
CDR3: CAISDQGGPFNQPQHF

J: TRBJ2-7
V: TRBV4-1
D: TRBD2
CDR3: CASSQDQELAGAEQYF

J: TRBJ2-7
V: TRBV7-7
D: TRBD2
CDR3: CASSPSSGIPYEQYF

J: TRBJ1-3
V: TRBV30
D: -
CDR3: CAWIPFGNTIYF

J: TRBJ1-4
V: TRBV5-1
D: TRBD1
CDR3: CASSPDRGGFATNEKLFF

J: TRBJ1-3
V: TRBV7-2
D: TRBD1
CDR3: CASSSTGGSGNTIYF

J: TRBJ2-2
V: TRBV7-9
D: -
CDR3: CASRKNQGTGELFF

J: TRBJ1-6
V: TRBV7-9
D: -
CDR3: CASSLEGRGSPLHF

J: TRBJ2-4
V: TRBV10-3
D: TRBD2
CDR3: CATNPGLAGGGENIQYF

J: TRBJ2-3
V: TRBV7-2
D: -
CDR3: CASSLAGGLDTQYF

J: TRBJ2-5
V: TRBV2
D: TRBD2
CDR3: CASSARGGETQYF

J: TRBJ1-5
V: TRBV30
D: -
CDR3: CAWSSTRLFRQRNQPQHF

J: TRBJ2-5
V: TRBV5-4
D: -
CDR3: CASSPSGAETQYF